These 28 T cell receptor beta chains originate from one sample sequenced in a study of control samples from healthy donors and cancer patients. This table comes from immunoSEQ multiplex PCR, and its TCRdb copy is limited to in-frame clones, with some not included. The table has over 150,000 clones, nearly 90% seen once. The specimen was blood. The receptors originated from a woman aged 50 to 60 in good health.

V usage is TRBV27 and J usage is TRBJ2-2; the match to TRBD2 covers 10 bases. Germline V gene data show CDR1 as MNHEY and CDR2 as SMNVEV (reference sequence). This CDR3 has 15 residues. The junction had 4 bases not matched to a gene; V was cut back by 3 bases and J by 6 bases. CDR3 in DNA: TGTGCCAGCAGTTTCGGAGCGGGAGGGCCCGGGGAGCTGTTTTTT. It codes for CASSFGAGGPGELFF.

The V call is TRBV24-1, the J call TRBJ2-3; 9 bases are a match to TRBD1. Germline V CDR1 and CDR2: KGHDR, SFDVKD. The V segment lost 1 base and the J segment 4 bases; nucleotides outside the gene matches: 2. The CDR3 has 15 amino acids. The DNA for the CDR3 is TGTGCCACCAGTGATTTTACAGGGGGCGCAGATACGCAGTATTTT. Its protein product is CATSDFTGGADTQYF.

The chain recombines TRBV10-3 with TRBJ1-6; D perhaps matches TRBD1 (6 bases). Germline V CDR1 and CDR2: ENHRY, SYGVKD. The V gene lost 6 bases and the J gene lost 7 bases, with 16 bases spanning the gap. This CDR3 has 15 amino acids. The CDR3 sequence: CAIRDSVNQNSPLHF. CDR3 DNA: TGTGCCATCAGGGACAGCGTAAACCAGAATTCACCCCTCCACTTT.

The chain employs TRBV28 and TRBJ1-3, with D unclear. Trimming took 1 base from V and 4 from J, leaving 5 bases between them. Looked up from germline, CDR1 is MDHEN and CDR2 is SYDVKM. CDR3 length equals 13 residues. The CDR3 DNA sequence: TGTGCCAGCAGTTTATTACTGGGAAACACCATATATTTT. Encoded protein: CASSLLLGNTIYF.

V is TRBV25-1 and J is TRBJ2-5; no clear D. The DNA end favors TRBJ2-7, so the J call may be wrong. Germline loops: CDR1 MGHDK, CDR2 SYGVNS. The CDR3 covers 14 residues. CDR3 DNA: TGTGCCAGCAGTGAATACAGAGCTTCGTACGAGCAGTACTTC. It yields the protein CASSEYRASYEQYF.

The chain joins TRBV11-3 to TRBJ2-1; D is perhaps TRBD1 (6 bases). Trimming shortened V by 4 bases and J by 0 bases, and 13 bases separated the two germline ends. The germline V gene has CDR1 SGHNT and CDR2 YENEEA. This CDR3 contains 16 residues. The CDR3 DNA follows: TGTGCCAGCAGCTCAGGGGACGCGACCTCCTACAATGAGCAGTTCTTC. Translated, it gives CASSSGDATSYNEQFF.

V is TRBV4-3 and J is TRBJ2-7; 8 bases align to TRBD2. This CDR3 region has 16 residues. J lost 5 bases, V lost 3 bases, and 12 bases had no gene match. Germline V gives CDR1 LGHNA, CDR2 YSLEER. The CDR3 DNA reads TGCGCCAGCAGCCAGGGGTCCGGGACTAGTAGCCACGAGCAGTACTTC. It codes for CASSQGSGTSSHEQYF.

CDR3 sequence reads: CASSIRANNSPLHF. CDR3 in DNA: TGTGCCAGTAGTATCCGGGCTAATAATTCACCCCTCCACTTT. The chain recombines TRBV19 with TRBJ1-6; D gene ambiguous. V lost 3 bases and J 5 bases, leaving 8 bases between the germline ends. Germline assignment: CDR1 LNHDA and CDR2 SQIVND (reference sequence). This CDR3 region has 14 residues.

The V call is TRBV18, the J call TRBJ2-2; D is perhaps TRBD2 (5 bases). With 8 bases removed from V and 4 bases from J, the gap between germline ends came to 14 bases. In germline, CDR1 is KGHSH, CDR2 LQKENI. The CDR3 spans 14 residues. Here the CDR3 reads CASARALGTGELFF. CDR3 bases: TGTGCCAGCGCGCGGGCGTTGGGCACCGGGGAGCTGTTTTTT.

V is TRBV18 and J is TRBJ2-3, with no clear D. Looked up from germline, CDR1 is KGHSH and CDR2 is LQKENI. V lost 4 bases and J 6 bases, leaving 8 bases between the germline ends. This CDR3 has 12 amino acids. CDR3 nucleotides: TGTGCCAGCTCACGTACGGATGATACGCAGTATTTT. Amino acids: CASSRTDDTQYF.

The CDR3 is CASSIVQGAKTQYF. The CDR3 DNA sequence: TGTGCCAGTAGTATAGTTCAGGGGGCGAAGACCCAGTACTTC. The genes are TRBV19 and TRBJ2-5, with 8 bases lining up with TRBD1. The CDR3 runs to 14 residues. From germline, CDR1 is LNHDA and CDR2 SQIVND (reference sequence). V lost 1 base and J lost 6; bases outside the gene matches: 4.

This chain uses TRBV3-1 (or the pseudogene TRBV3-2) with TRBJ2-5, with TRBD2 matching over 11 bases. V lost 3 bases to trimming and J lost 4 bases; unmatched junction nucleotides: 7. There are 16 residues in the CDR3. CDR1 is LGHDT and CDR2 is YNNKEL in the germline V gene (reference sequence). CDR3 coding DNA: TGTGCCAGCAGCCATCTCATAGCGGGGGGGGTAGAGACCCAGTACTTC. This encodes CASSHLIAGGVETQYF.

The gene calls are TRBV7-9 and TRBJ1-4; a weak D match, TRBD1 (5 bases). Looked up from germline, CDR1 is SEHNR and CDR2 is FQNEAQ (reference sequence). The germline V and J ends were trimmed by 5 bases and 8 bases, with 18 bases remaining between them. The CDR3 length is 15 residues. This CDR3 reads CASSKYTGGREKLFF. In DNA form, the CDR3 reads TGTGCCAGCAGCAAATATACAGGCGGCCGGGAAAAACTGTTTTTT.

The chain joins TRBV30 to TRBJ1-3, with 8 positions matching TRBD1. The CDR3 length is 14 residues. Looked up from germline, CDR1 is GTSNPN and CDR2 is SVGIG (reference sequence). V dropped 3 bases and J dropped 0; count of bases not matched to a gene: 1. The DNA for the CDR3 is TGTGCCTGGAGAGGGACAGGCTCTGGAAACACCATATATTTT. Translated: CAWRGTGSGNTIYF. Filled out from reference TRBV30 and TRBJ1-3, the complete variable domain reads SQTIHQWPATLVQPVGSPLSLECTVEGTSNPNLYWYRQAAGRGLQLLFYSVGIGQISSEVPQNLSASRPQDRQFILSSKKLLLSDSGFYLCAWRGTGSGNTIYFGEGSWLTVV.

The count of this clone is one. The V and J genes are TRBV7-2 and TRBJ2-7, with a weak D call TRBD2 (6 bases). The germline V and J ends were trimmed by 5 bases and 4 bases, with 24 bases remaining between them. The germline V gene has CDR1 SGHTA and CDR2 FQGNSA. CDR3 length: 17 residues. The CDR3 sequence: CASSEGRRAGEPYEQYF. CDR3 sequence (DNA): TGTGCCAGCAGCGAAGGGCGGAGGGCCGGCGAGCCATACGAGCAGTACTTC.

This clone was seen a single time. This chain uses TRBV6-1 with TRBJ1-4, with 8 bases lining up with TRBD1. The CDR3 consists of 15 residues. Germline V gene sequence: CDR1 MNHNS, CDR2 SASEGT. Trimming at V came to 2 bases and at J to 7 bases, leaving 6 bases not matched to a gene. The CDR3 DNA sequence: TGTGCCAGCAGTGAATTTAGGACAGGGATTGAAAAACTGTTTTTT. This translates into CASSEFRTGIEKLFF.

The V call is TRBV11-3, the J call TRBJ2-7, with D perhaps given as TRBD1 or TRBD2 (6 bases each). Germline assignment: CDR1 SGHNT and CDR2 YENEEA. The CDR3 is made up of 14 amino acids. Between the trimmed V and J ends, which lost 7 bases and 4 bases, there was a span of 17 bases. The CDR3 DNA follows: TGTGCCAGCATCCCATGGGGGGCTTTTTACGAGCAGTACTTC. It is translated as CASIPWGAFYEQYF.

The V call is TRBV6-2 or TRBV6-3, the J call TRBJ2-5; tentatively, D is TRBD1 or TRBD2 (6 bases each). CDR3 length equals 16 residues. Trimming took off 2 bases at V and 7 bases at J, with 20 bases between the two ends. Germline-derived CDR1 and CDR2 are MNHEY and SVGEGT. Here the CDR3 reads CASSYRTGGGPGTQYF. DNA for the CDR3: TGTGCCAGCAGTTACAGAACCGGAGGGGGACCAGGGACCCAGTACTTC.

The V gene is TRBV24-1, the J gene TRBJ1-1, with D uncertain. CDR1 is KGHDR, CDR2 SFDVKD, per germline. Trimming removed 9 bases at V and 1 base at J, with 8 bases between. CDR3 size: 12 residues. The CDR3 loop is CATRAGNTEAFF. CDR3 nucleotide sequence: TGTGCCACCCGGGCAGGGAACACTGAAGCTTTCTTT.

Worth noting for this clone: The same CDR3 also results from other DNA sequences found in this sample. This chain connects TRBV9 to TRBJ1-1; the D gene is possibly TRBD1 (5 bases). The V gene's germline CDR1 is SGDLS and CDR2 YYNGEE. This CDR3 is built from 13 residues. The V gene lost 0 bases and the J gene lost 6 bases, with 9 bases spanning the gap. The CDR3 DNA is TGTGCCAGCAGCGTAGCGGGGGGTGCTGAAGCTTTCTTT. Protein: CASSVAGGAEAFF.

This chain connects TRBV7-8 to TRBJ2-7; no firm D call. Germline CDR1 reads SGHVS; CDR2 reads FQNEAQ. V was clipped by 5 bases and J by 0 bases, with 5 bases between them. This CDR3 region has 12 residues. CDR3 in DNA: TGTGCCAGCAGCCCTAGCTCCTACGAGCAGTACTTC. Its protein is CASSPSSYEQYF.

The V call is TRBV29-1, the J call TRBJ1-1; D remains unclear. This CDR3 is 11 amino acids long. Per germline, CDR1 SQVTM and CDR2 ANQGSEA. V lost 0 bases to trimming and J lost 10 bases, with 9 bases between them. The CDR3 DNA sequence: TGCAGCGTTGAAGAAGGAGTTCGAGCTTTCTTT. It specifies CSVEEGVRAFF.

This clone appeared a few times. V usage is TRBV18 and J usage is TRBJ2-2; 9 nucleotides align to TRBD1. The CDR3 is 15 residues long. The junction had 3 bases not matched to a gene; V was cut back by 5 bases and J by 2 bases. Germline lookup yields CDR1 KGHSH and CDR2 LQKENI. The DNA of the CDR3 is TGTGCCAGCTCAAAACAGGGGGCAAACACCGGGGAGCTGTTTTTT. This gives the protein CASSKQGANTGELFF.

The chain combines TRBV29-1 with TRBJ1-1, with D possibly TRBD1 on 6 matching bases. Germline loops: CDR1 SQVTM, CDR2 ANQGSEA. The CDR3 contains 11 residues. Trimming took 3 bases from V and 10 from J, leaving 12 bases between them. The CDR3 DNA reads as TGCAGCGTTGATTCTTCGGGGGCAGCTTTCTTT. It translates to CSVDSSGAAFF.

The chain carries TRBV27 and TRBJ2-7, with 10 bases identical to TRBD2. This CDR3 region has 16 residues. Trimming at V came to 3 bases and at J to 6 bases, leaving 11 bases not matched to a gene. Germline V gives CDR1 MNHEY, CDR2 SMNVEV (reference sequence). Here the CDR3 reads CASSFLAGDRSLEQYF. For the CDR3, the DNA is TGTGCCAGCAGTTTTCTAGCGGGGGATCGTTCCCTCGAGCAGTACTTC.

The CDR3 DNA reads as TGTGCCAGCAGCAAAAATACAAGTTTCTTT. Encoded protein: CASSKNTSFF. The rearrangement links TRBV21-1 to TRBJ1-1; the D segment call TRBD1 is taken from the table without a DNA check. TRBV21-1 is noted as a pseudogene. CDR3 length equals 10 residues.

The V and J genes are TRBV4-2 and TRBJ1-4; D is possibly TRBD1 (5 bases). The V end was cut by 0 bases, the J end by 13 bases, with 9 bases between. The CDR3 runs to 12 residues. In germline, CDR1 is LGHNA, CDR2 YNFKEQ. CDR3 nucleotides: TGTGCCAGCAGCCAAGAGCTTGGGGGACTGTTTTTT. This sequence encodes CASSQELGGLFF.

The chain combines TRBV7-2 with TRBJ2-5; D is possibly TRBD1 or TRBD2 (5 bases each). CDR3 size: 13 residues. Germline values: CDR1 SGHTA, CDR2 FQGNSA. The V end lost 1 base, the J end lost 3 bases, and 6 bases lay between the germline ends. CDR3 residues: CASSLGGKETQYF. The CDR3 nucleotides are TGTGCCAGCAGCTTAGGGGGGAAAGAGACCCAGTACTTC.